The 22 T cell receptor beta chains reported below all come from one sample, sequenced in a study of human T cells and chemical hapten exposure. TCRdb redid the calling of the 5' RACE reads with MiXCR, one entry per CDR3 protein. The table has approximately 80,000 distinct CDR3 sequences, about a sixth seen once. Researchers extracted total RNA from unfractionated whole blood. The receptor set was obtained from a female donor in good health.

This clonotype has at least ten counts. The chain links TRBV14 to TRBJ2-1; perhaps TRBD1 as D (5 bases). The CDR3 consists of 13 residues. In germline, CDR1 is SGHDN, CDR2 FVKESK. The V end lost 1 base, the J end lost 8 bases, and 9 bases lay between the germline ends. CDR3 sequence: CASSQVAGYEQFF. CDR3 coding DNA: TGTGCCAGCAGCCAAGTTGCAGGGTATGAGCAGTTCTTC.

The chain carries TRBV7-2 and TRBJ1-1; D ambiguous. In germline, CDR1 is SGHTA, CDR2 FQGNSA. Trimming cost V 1 base and J 8 bases, with 11 bases left between them. The CDR3 has 13 amino acids. The CDR3: CASSLDEGFEAFF. CDR3 bases: TGTGCCAGCAGCTTAGATGAGGGCTTCGAAGCTTTCTTT.

V is TRBV18 and J is TRBJ1-2; perhaps TRBD1 as D (6 bases). In germline, CDR1 is KGHSH, CDR2 LQKENI. CDR3 length: 13 residues. Trimming shortened V by 3 bases and J by 6 bases, and 11 bases separated the two germline ends. Here the CDR3 reads CASSPNRDDGYTF. DNA of the CDR3: TGTGCCAGCTCACCGAACAGGGACGATGGCTACACCTTC.

The table lists this clonotype with a few counts. This chain connects TRBV5-1 to TRBJ2-3, with D possibly being TRBD2 (6 bases). V lost 0 bases to trimming and J lost 6 bases, with 14 bases between them. Per the germline V gene, CDR1 is SGHRS and CDR2 is YFSETQ. CDR3 length equals 15 residues. CDR3 loop: CASSLVPGVGDTQYF. CDR3 nucleotide sequence: TGCGCCAGCAGCTTGGTTCCGGGAGTAGGGGATACGCAGTATTTT.

The chain recombines TRBV11-2 with TRBJ2-7; 10 positions match TRBD2. Germline V gene sequence: CDR1 SGHAT, CDR2 FQNNGV. After removal of 5 bases from V and 1 base from J, the junction contained 14 bases not matched to a gene. This CDR3 is 18 amino acids long. CDR3 nucleotide sequence: TGTGCCAGCAGCCTCTCCCGGGGTAGCGGGGGGACTTCCTACGAGCAGTACTTC. Translation: CASSLSRGSGGTSYEQYF.

This clonotype was counted a few times. The rearrangement uses TRBV12-3 or TRBV12-4 and TRBJ1-2, with TRBD1 identical over 8 bases. This CDR3 is built from 14 residues. J was trimmed by 2 bases and V by 7 bases; bases with no gene match: 6. The CDR3 DNA sequence: TGTGCCAGCACCAGGGACAGGCCAAACTATGGCTACACCTTC. Its translation: CASTRDRPNYGYTF.

There are a few counts of this clonotype. The chain combines TRBV7-2 with TRBJ1-1, with TRBD1 matching 7 bases. Per the germline V gene, CDR1 is SGHTA and CDR2 is FQGNSA. Trimming cost V 7 bases and J 6 bases; bases outside gene matches: 11. The CDR3 has 14 residues. CDR3 loop: CASIKRHRGPEAFF. CDR3 sequence (DNA): TGTGCCAGCATCAAGAGGCACAGGGGTCCTGAAGCTTTCTTT.

V is TRBV2 and J is TRBJ1-1; 7 positions agree with TRBD1. Germline CDR1 reads SNHLY; CDR2 reads FYNNEI. V lost 8 bases and J lost 9; bases outside the gene matches: 12. This CDR3 spans 13 amino acids. CDR3 protein: CASQLGQSFKAFF. The CDR3 DNA reads TGTGCCAGCCAGTTGGGACAGAGTTTCAAAGCTTTCTTT.

J is TRBJ2-7 and V is TRBV20-1; TRBD1 matches 7 bases. The CDR3 has 15 residues. V lost 2 bases, J lost 1 base, and 8 bases stayed unmatched. Germline V gene lookup returns CDR1 DFQATT and CDR2 SNEGSKA (reference sequence). The CDR3 DNA reads TGCAGTGCTAGACTTGTGACAGGGTTTTCCTACGAGCAGTACTTC. Translation gives CSARLVTGFSYEQYF.

This clonotype was seen more than once but under ten times. For the CDR3, the DNA is TGTGCCAGCAGTGTGGCAGGCCGAGCGGATGGCTACACCTTC. It is translated as CASSVAGRADGYTF. V is TRBV2 and J is TRBJ1-2; no reliable D call. Per germline, CDR1 SNHLY and CDR2 FYNNEI. Trimming left V 4 bases short and J 6 bases short, with 15 bases between. The CDR3 spans 14 residues.

This chain links TRBV24-1 with TRBJ1-1, with 10 bases matching TRBD1. The CDR3 contains 21 residues. V dropped 6 bases and J dropped 0; count of bases not matched to a gene: 21. The germline V gene has CDR1 KGHDR and CDR2 SFDVKD. The CDR3 sequence: CATSPGSGQGPPYGLNTEAFF. CDR3 coding DNA: TGTGCCACCAGTCCCGGATCGGGACAGGGGCCACCCTATGGGCTGAACACTGAAGCTTTCTTT.

This clonotype has just a few counts. CDR3 loop: CASSQGMAGITDTQYF. Written as DNA, the CDR3 is TGCGCCAGCAGCCAAGGGATGGCGGGGATCACAGATACGCAGTATTTT. V and J are TRBV4-3 and TRBJ2-3; possible D gene TRBD2, 6 bases. Germline-derived CDR1 and CDR2 are LGHNA and YSLEER. The CDR3 contains 16 residues. Between the trimmed V and J ends, which lost 1 base and 2 bases, there was a span of 13 bases.

This clonotype showed up just a few times. The J gene is TRBJ1-6, the V gene TRBV3-1, with 8 nucleotides matching TRBD1. This CDR3 spans 14 amino acids. Germline CDR1 and CDR2: LGHDT and YNNKEL (reference sequence). V was clipped by 4 bases and J by 7 bases; unmatched bases: 3. The CDR3 loop reads CASSRGTGNSPLHF. The CDR3 bases are TGTGCCAGCAGCCGCGGGACAGGCAATTCACCCCTCCACTTT.

This clonotype was found many times. The CDR3 DNA reads TGTGCCAGCAGGCTTCAAGAGACCCAGTACTTC. Amino acids: CASRLQETQYF. The chain couples TRBV2 to TRBJ2-5; D ambiguous. The CDR3 length is 11 residues. V gave up 6 bases and J gave up 2 bases, with 4 bases separating them. The germline gives CDR1 SNHLY, CDR2 FYNNEI.

The chain joins TRBV7-6 to TRBJ1-1; 7 nucleotides line up with TRBD1. Germline CDR1 reads SGHVS; CDR2 reads FNYEAQ. The CDR3 is 18 amino acids. Losses at the gene ends were 2 bases for V and 6 bases for J; bases not matched to a gene: 18. The CDR3 coding sequence is TGTGCCAGCAGCTTAATCACTACAGGACAGGTTGATAAGTCTGAAGCTTTCTTT. Its protein product is CASSLITTGQVDKSEAFF.

The V and J genes are TRBV10-3 and TRBJ2-7; a weak D match, TRBD2 (5 bases). Trimming left V 4 bases short and J 3 bases short, with 19 bases between. The CDR3 is made up of 16 amino acids. The germline gives CDR1 ENHRY, CDR2 SYGVKD. The CDR3 bases are TGTGCCATCAGTGCTGAGAAAGGTGCCGCGGGCTACGAGCAGTACTTC. As protein: CAISAEKGAAGYEQYF.

The rearrangement joins TRBV13 to TRBJ2-7; 10 nucleotides align to TRBD2. The V and J ends lost 4 bases and 13 bases, in that order; junction bases with no gene match: 19. CDR3 length: 16 amino acids. The germline CDR1 and CDR2 sequences are PRHDT and FYEKMQ (reference sequence). For the CDR3, the DNA is TGTGCCAGCAGCTCTTCCCCATTGGTAGCGGGGGGACTTCGCTACTTC. The encoded protein is CASSSSPLVAGGLRYF.

This clonotype was found a few times. This rearrangement joins TRBV20-1 to TRBJ2-1; TRBD2 aligns across 8 bases. V gave up 1 base and J gave up 8 bases; unmatched junction bases: 7. The germline CDR1 and CDR2 sequences are DFQATT and SNEGSKA (reference sequence). This CDR3 is 14 amino acids long. The CDR3 bases are TGCAGTGCTAGAGGGCTAGCGGGTGGAGATGAGCAGTTCTTC. This translates into CSARGLAGGDEQFF.

The chain employs TRBV18 and TRBJ1-1; D gene uncertain. The CDR3 has 15 amino acids. V gave up 1 base and J gave up 4 bases, with 13 bases separating them. In germline, CDR1 is KGHSH, CDR2 LQKENI. CDR3: CASSPQGLRSTEAFF. The DNA of the CDR3 is TGTGCCAGCTCACCACAAGGACTCCGGTCCACTGAAGCTTTCTTT.

V and J are TRBV28 and TRBJ1-3; D gene uncertain. CDR3 length: 13 amino acids. Trimming pared 3 bases from V and 4 bases from J, leaving 7 bases between. CDR1 and CDR2 from the germline V gene are MDHEN and SYDVKM. DNA of the CDR3: TGTGCCAGCAGTTTGGCCGGGGGAAACACCATATATTTT. This sequence encodes CASSLAGGNTIYF.

This clonotype was picked up a small number of times. The rearrangement uses TRBV10-2 and TRBJ1-1; D ambiguous. CDR1 and CDR2 (germline): WSHSY, SAAADI. Trimming removed 8 bases at V and 3 bases at J, with 7 bases between. The CDR3 totals 11 residues. The CDR3 DNA is TGCGCCAGCGCGAGGGACACTGAAGCTTTCTTT. This gives the protein CASARDTEAFF.

The V and J genes are TRBV18 and TRBJ1-2; 7 bases are shared with TRBD1. V shed 3 bases, J shed 9 bases, and the junction held 16 bases outside the gene matches. CDR1 is KGHSH, CDR2 LQKENI, per germline. This CDR3 region has 16 residues. This CDR3 is CASSPGANGQVVSYTF. The DNA of the CDR3 is TGTGCCAGCTCACCCGGGGCAAACGGACAGGTTGTAAGCTACACCTTC. Complete variable domain (other parts from reference TRBV18 and TRBJ1-2): NAGVMQNPRHLVRRRGQEARLRCSPMKGHSHVYWYRQLPEEGLKFMVYLQKENIIDESGMPKERFSAEFPKEGPSILRIQQVVRGDSAAYFCASSPGANGQVVSYTFGSGTRLTVV.